Presented here are 27 T cell receptor beta chains from one specimen sequenced in a study of cytomegalovirus exposure and HLA in healthy donors. PCR involved 60 Vbeta and 13 Jbeta primers. Only in-frame clones appear in the TCRdb table, and some are missing; sequencing was by immunoSEQ multiplex PCR. The table has 90,000 to 110,000 clones, approximately 79% seen once. Sample: PBMCs. Every receptor here comes from a young man in good health and CMV-seropositive.

This clone has more than one count but fewer than ten. The V and J genes are TRBV5-1 and TRBJ2-2; weak D call: TRBD1 (5 bases). Germline CDR1 reads SGHRS; CDR2 reads YFSETQ. CDR3 size: 16 residues. Trimming left V 1 base short and J 1 base short, with 11 bases between. The CDR3 DNA sequence: TGCGCCAGCAGCTTGAGGGCAGGGATGAACACCGGGGAGCTGTTTTTT. This encodes CASSLRAGMNTGELFF.

This clone was counted only a few times. CDR3 DNA: TGTGCCATCAGTGGGGGCGGCGGGGGGTTTTCCACAGATACGCAGTATTTT. It yields the protein CAISGGGGGFSTDTQYF. The chain links TRBV10-3 to TRBJ2-3; TRBD2 agrees at 8 bases. This CDR3 is built from 17 residues. The V gene end was trimmed by 4 bases and the J gene end by 2 bases; junction bases not matched to a gene: 11. The V gene's germline CDR1 is ENHRY and CDR2 SYGVKD.

This chain connects TRBV4-3 to TRBJ1-1; 9 bases line up with TRBD1. V gave up 3 bases and J gave up 2 bases; unmatched junction bases: 4. This CDR3 is 15 amino acids long. The germline V gene encodes CDR1 LGHNA and CDR2 YSLEER. This CDR3 reads CASSQGQGINTEAFF. The DNA for the CDR3 is TGCGCCAGCAGCCAGGGACAGGGAATAAACACTGAAGCTTTCTTT.

The chain recombines TRBV19 with TRBJ2-7; tentative D call: TRBD2 (5 bases). V was trimmed by 1 base and J by 0 bases, leaving 16 bases between them. The germline gives CDR1 LNHDA, CDR2 SQIVND (reference sequence). The CDR3 covers 17 residues. This CDR3 reads CASSIVGLADSSYEQYF. The CDR3 coding sequence is TGTGCCAGTAGTATAGTTGGGCTAGCCGATAGCTCCTACGAGCAGTACTTC.

CDR3 coding DNA: TGTGCCAGCATCATTGACAGCCGACTAGGTATGAGCTACACCTTC. Amino acid sequence: CASIIDSRLGMSYTF. The V call is TRBV2, the J call TRBJ1-2; a possible D gene is TRBD1 (5 bases). There are 15 residues in the CDR3. Germline V gene data show CDR1 as SNHLY and CDR2 as FYNNEI. Trimming removed 7 bases at V and 9 bases at J, with 24 bases between.

The J gene is TRBJ1-1, the V gene TRBV5-6; the D is unclear. CDR3 length equals 12 residues. Germline V gene lookup returns CDR1 SGHDT and CDR2 YYEEEE. Trimming removed 2 bases at V and 4 bases at J, with 6 bases between. In nucleotides, the CDR3 is TGTGCCAGCAGCTTTGTATTCACTGAAGCTTTCTTT. It encodes CASSFVFTEAFF.

CDR3 bases: TGTGCCAGCAACAAAGGACTAGCGGTTACAGATACGCAGTATTTT. It yields the protein CASNKGLAVTDTQYF. This chain links TRBV5-6 with TRBJ2-3; 10 bases agree with TRBD2. The CDR3 consists of 15 residues. From germline, CDR1 is SGHDT and CDR2 YYEEEE. The trim removed 6 bases at V and 3 bases at J, leaving 7 bases unmatched.

J is TRBJ2-5 and V is TRBV5-1; D is perhaps TRBD1 (5 bases). V lost 0 bases and J lost 1, with 10 bases in between. CDR1 is SGHRS and CDR2 is YFSETQ in the germline V gene. The length of the CDR3 is 15 residues. CDR3 in amino acids: CASSLVGHLQETQYF. As DNA, the CDR3 is TGCGCCAGCAGCTTGGTGGGGCACCTCCAAGAGACCCAGTACTTC.

This clone was found once. The J gene is TRBJ2-7, the V gene TRBV4-1, with 7 bases fitting TRBD1. V gave up 3 bases and J gave up 1 base; unmatched junction bases: 6. In germline, CDR1 is MGHRA, CDR2 YSYEKL. There are 15 residues in the CDR3. CDR3 region: CASSQTGDSSYEQYF. CDR3 bases: TGCGCCAGCAGCCAGACCGGGGACAGTTCCTACGAGCAGTACTTC.

Worth noting for this clone: At one end, the junction sequence differs from germline, possibly due to a read error. This chain joins TRBV19 and TRBJ2-6; 7 positions agree with TRBD1. The CDR3 spans 16 residues. CDR1 is LNHDA, CDR2 SQIVND, per germline (reference sequence). The CDR3, as DNA: TGTGCCAGTAGTACCTCGGACAGGTCTGGGGTCAACGTCCTGACTTTC. Translation: CASSTSDRSGVNVLTF.

The gene calls are TRBV4-3 and TRBJ1-3, with D hard to call. The germline V gene encodes CDR1 LGHNA and CDR2 YSLEER. V lost 0 bases and J 3 bases, leaving 12 bases between the germline ends. The CDR3 covers 16 residues. CDR3 coding DNA: TGCGCCAGCAGCCAAGATTGGCGGGGAAATGGAAACACCATATATTTT. Amino acids: CASSQDWRGNGNTIYF.

This chain joins TRBV2 and TRBJ2-4, with D perhaps matching TRBD2 (6 bases). Germline V gene data show CDR1 as SNHLY and CDR2 as FYNNEI. This CDR3 is built from 14 residues. The V end lost 1 base, the J end lost 7 bases, and 11 bases lay between the germline ends. The CDR3 is CASSEGSGRNIQYF. Written as DNA, the CDR3 is TGTGCCAGCAGTGAAGGGTCTGGGAGGAACATTCAGTACTTC.

The gene calls are TRBV5-6 and TRBJ1-3; D unclear. Deletions cut 2 bases from V and 4 bases from J, with 4 bases between. In germline, CDR1 is SGHDT, CDR2 YYEEEE. The CDR3 runs 12 residues. CDR3 in DNA: TGTGCCAGCAGCTTCCTCGGAAACACCATATATTTT. Amino acids: CASSFLGNTIYF.

The chain carries TRBV6-4 and TRBJ1-6, with TRBD1 matching over 7 bases. This CDR3 region has 14 residues. Germline lookup yields CDR1 MRHNA and CDR2 SNTAGT. After removal of 6 bases from V and 7 bases from J, the junction contained 6 bases not matched to a gene. CDR3 protein: CASRIGTANSPLHF. The CDR3 nucleotides are TGTGCCAGCAGGATCGGGACAGCCAATTCACCCCTCCACTTT.

The genes are TRBV9 and TRBJ1-1; tentatively, D is TRBD1 (5 bases). Germline V CDR1 and CDR2: SGDLS, YYNGEE. The CDR3 loop spans 15 amino acids. V gave up 0 bases and J gave up 1 base, with 10 bases separating them. This CDR3 reads CASSVAGGGNTEAFF. CDR3 bases: TGTGCCAGCAGCGTAGCGGGGGGAGGGAACACTGAAGCTTTCTTT.

The V call is TRBV18, the J call TRBJ2-7; D remains unclear. CDR3 length: 12 residues. The ends were cut back, 3 bases at V and 6 bases at J, with 9 bases in the middle. Germline V gene sequence: CDR1 KGHSH, CDR2 LQKENI. CDR3 DNA: TGTGCCAGCTCACCGCCTACTGGCGAGCAGTACTTC. Protein product: CASSPPTGEQYF.

The chain employs TRBV19 and TRBJ2-2; D gene unclear. The CDR3 length is 14 residues. CDR1 is LNHDA, CDR2 SQIVND, per germline (reference sequence). The V and J ends lost 0 bases and 6 bases respectively, with 8 bases between them. As DNA, the CDR3 is TGTGCCAGTAGTATAGACTCCCGGGCCGGGGAGCTGTTTTTT. Translated: CASSIDSRAGELFF.

The chain links TRBV28 to TRBJ2-1, with D possibly being TRBD1 (5 bases). Germline V lookup: CDR1 MDHEN, CDR2 SYDVKM. The CDR3 covers 16 residues. The ends were cut back, 2 bases at V and 4 bases at J, with 15 bases in the middle. DNA of the CDR3: TGTGCCAGCAGTTTACGTTACGCGACAGTTTACAATGAGCAGTTCTTC. Its translation is CASSLRYATVYNEQFF.

The chain couples TRBV5-1 to TRBJ2-7; TRBD1 is a possible D gene (5 bases). The germline CDR1 and CDR2 sequences are SGHRS and YFSETQ. This CDR3 contains 14 residues. Trimming pared 0 bases from V and 4 bases from J, leaving 11 bases between. The CDR3 DNA follows: TGCGCCAGCAGCTTGGAGGCAGGGTGGTACGAGCAGTACTTC. Encoded protein: CASSLEAGWYEQYF.

The genes are TRBV4-1 and TRBJ1-2, with D perhaps TRBD1 (6 bases). The germline gives CDR1 MGHRA, CDR2 YSYEKL. CDR3 length equals 16 residues. Trimming removed 3 bases from V and 8 bases from J, with 22 bases in between. The CDR3 protein is CASSQVFYGTFGGYTF. DNA for the CDR3: TGCGCCAGCAGCCAGGTATTCTACGGGACATTCGGGGGCTACACCTTC.

The V and J genes are TRBV4-1 and TRBJ1-5, with D possibly TRBD1 on 6 matching bases. Germline assignment: CDR1 MGHRA and CDR2 YSYEKL. The CDR3 has 18 amino acids. Trimming removed 4 bases from V and 0 bases from J, with 19 bases in between. The chain's CDR3 is CASSRGTIRGHSNQPQHF. As DNA, the CDR3 is TGCGCCAGCAGCCGGGGGACAATCAGGGGTCATAGCAATCAGCCCCAGCATTTT.

The J gene is TRBJ2-1, the V gene TRBV5-4; a possible D gene is TRBD2 (6 bases). CDR3 length equals 16 residues. CDR1 is SGHNT, CDR2 YYREEE, per germline (reference sequence). Trimming took off 3 bases at V and 0 bases at J, with 13 bases between the two ends. CDR3 DNA sequence: TGTGCCAGCAGCTCCCTAGCGTCGAGCTCCTACAATGAGCAGTTCTTC. Translated, it gives CASSSLASSSYNEQFF. The variable domain in full, completed from reference TRBV5-4 and TRBJ2-1, reads ETGVTQSPTHLIKTRGQQVTLRCSSQSGHNTVSWYQQALGQGPQFIFQYYREEENGRGNFPPRFSGLQFPNYSSELNVNALELDDSALYLCASSSLASSSYNEQFFGPGTRLTVL.

The rearrangement joins TRBV9 to TRBJ2-1; D is uncertain. The germline gives CDR1 SGDLS, CDR2 YYNGEE. Trimming stripped 0 bases from V and 6 bases from J, with 7 bases between. The CDR3 consists of 13 residues. The CDR3 sequence: CASSVGSGNEQFF. CDR3 DNA: TGTGCCAGCAGCGTAGGGTCGGGCAATGAGCAGTTCTTC.

The chain is built from TRBV6-5 and TRBJ1-1, with a tentative D call TRBD1 (5 bases). Deletions cut 0 bases from V and 0 bases from J, with 8 bases between. Germline loops: CDR1 MNHEY, CDR2 SVGAGI. The CDR3 totals 15 residues. The CDR3 reads CASSYSQGMNTEAFF. CDR3 sequence (DNA): TGTGCCAGCAGTTACTCGCAGGGCATGAACACTGAAGCTTTCTTT.

About this clone itself: At one end the junction does not follow the germline gene, possibly because of a read error. The chain employs TRBV18 and TRBJ1-2, with 7 positions matching TRBD1. The CDR3 consists of 14 residues. Germline V gene lookup returns CDR1 KGHSH and CDR2 LQKENI. CDR3 protein: CASSPPTGYNGYPF. The CDR3 nucleotides read TGTGCCAGCTCACCACCGACAGGGTATAATGGCTACCCCTTC.

The chain employs TRBV5-1 and TRBJ1-6, with D maybe TRBD1 (5 bases). V lost 7 bases, J lost 7 bases, and 15 bases lay in between. Germline values: CDR1 SGHRS, CDR2 YFSETQ. The CDR3 contains 14 residues. The CDR3 sequence: CASQRGSGNSPLHF. CDR3 bases: TGCGCCAGCCAGCGGGGGAGTGGCAATTCACCCCTCCACTTT.

This clone was picked up a small number of times. The chain has TRBV5-1 and TRBJ1-2; 12 bases align to TRBD1. V lost 0 bases and J lost 3; bases outside the gene matches: 6. Germline assignment: CDR1 SGHRS and CDR2 YFSETQ. This CDR3 spans 17 amino acids. CDR3 DNA: TGCGCCAGCAGCTTGGGTGGGACAGGGGGCGCCTACTATGGCTACACCTTC. This codes for CASSLGGTGGAYYGYTF.